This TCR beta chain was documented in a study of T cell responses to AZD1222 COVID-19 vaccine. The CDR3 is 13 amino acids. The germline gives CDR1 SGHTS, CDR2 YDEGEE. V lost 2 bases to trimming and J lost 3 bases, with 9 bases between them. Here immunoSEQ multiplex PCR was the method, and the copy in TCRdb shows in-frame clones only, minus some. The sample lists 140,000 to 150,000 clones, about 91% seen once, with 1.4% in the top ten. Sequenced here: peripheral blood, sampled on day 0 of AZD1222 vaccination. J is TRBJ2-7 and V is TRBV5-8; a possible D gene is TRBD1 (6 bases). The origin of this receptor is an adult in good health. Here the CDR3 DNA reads TGTGCCAGCAGCTTAGGGACACTCTACGAGCAGTACTTC. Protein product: CASSLGTLYEQYF.